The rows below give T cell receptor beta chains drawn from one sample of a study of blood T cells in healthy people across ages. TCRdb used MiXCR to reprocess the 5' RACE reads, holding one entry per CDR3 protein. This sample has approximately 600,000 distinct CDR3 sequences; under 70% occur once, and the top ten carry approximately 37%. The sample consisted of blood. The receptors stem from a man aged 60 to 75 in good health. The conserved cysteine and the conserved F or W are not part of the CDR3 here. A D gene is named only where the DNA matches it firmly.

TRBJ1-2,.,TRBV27,ASSKFGGGDYGYT
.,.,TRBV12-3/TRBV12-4,ASSLAGGMGYEQY
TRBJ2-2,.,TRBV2,ASSRLSGSSGELF
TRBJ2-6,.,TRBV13,ASSRGDSGANVLT
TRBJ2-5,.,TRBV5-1,ASSPYAGHQETQY
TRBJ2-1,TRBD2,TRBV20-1,SGGTYNEQF
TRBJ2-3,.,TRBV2,ASSEGRVGSTDTQY
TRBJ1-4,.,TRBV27,ASSLFRETTNEKLF
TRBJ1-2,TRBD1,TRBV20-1,SAKPGTGRYGYT
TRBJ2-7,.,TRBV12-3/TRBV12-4,ASSRTAGEQY
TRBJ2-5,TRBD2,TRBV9,ASIIGTSGQETQY
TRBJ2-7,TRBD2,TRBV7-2,ASSALLAAGAQY
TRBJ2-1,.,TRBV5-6,ASSPRLRYGHEQF
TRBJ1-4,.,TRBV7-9,ASQKGAENEKLF
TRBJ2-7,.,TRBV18,ASSPADGYEQY
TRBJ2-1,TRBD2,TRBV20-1,SARPLSGGWYEQF
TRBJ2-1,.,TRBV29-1,SVEGHRGGRGEFYNEQF
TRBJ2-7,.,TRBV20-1,SARRSLASYEQY
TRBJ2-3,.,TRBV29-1,SVRVGAGDTQY
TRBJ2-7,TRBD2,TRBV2,ASSAGLAGGEY
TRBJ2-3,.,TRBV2,AGTRADTQY
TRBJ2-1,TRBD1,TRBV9,ASSSSGTGDNEQF
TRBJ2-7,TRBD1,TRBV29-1,SVGTGARGYEQY
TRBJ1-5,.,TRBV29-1,SVDLGYNQPQH
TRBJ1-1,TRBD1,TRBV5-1,ASRPGQGWNTEAF
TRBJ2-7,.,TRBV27,ASGGGALSYEQY
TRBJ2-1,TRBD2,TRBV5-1,ASSLEGPGGTREQF
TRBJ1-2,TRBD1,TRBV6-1,ASSGTGASNYGYT
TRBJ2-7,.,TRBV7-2,ASSLVVAKGEQY
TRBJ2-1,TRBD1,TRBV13,ASRYRGPIHNEQF
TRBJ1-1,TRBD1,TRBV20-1,SALGQAMNTEAF
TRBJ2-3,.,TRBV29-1,SVDRGSTDTQY
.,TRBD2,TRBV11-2,ASGQRGGFETQY
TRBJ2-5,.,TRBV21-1,ASSKTLGWSEETQY
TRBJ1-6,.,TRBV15,ATSEDRDSPLH
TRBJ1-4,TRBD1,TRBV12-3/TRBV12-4,ASSPGTAYATNEKLF
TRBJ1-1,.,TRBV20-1,SARVVGRVNTEAF
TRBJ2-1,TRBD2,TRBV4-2,ASSQVSLAGVYNEQF
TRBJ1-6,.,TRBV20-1,SARGTDYNSPLH
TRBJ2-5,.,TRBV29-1,SVEENPLTTQY
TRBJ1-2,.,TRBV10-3,AISSETGTVEGYT
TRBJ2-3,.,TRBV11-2,ASRGITDTQY
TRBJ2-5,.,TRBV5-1,ASSLEGRETQY
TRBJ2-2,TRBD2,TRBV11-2,ASSLAGGDTGELF
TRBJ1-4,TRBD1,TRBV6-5,ASRGRDRSEKLF
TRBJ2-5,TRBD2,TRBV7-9,ASSSLRGGGDNEQY
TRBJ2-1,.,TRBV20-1,EYIRVPFAPSYNEQF
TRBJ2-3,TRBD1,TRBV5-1,ASSRRAGGEEAAQY